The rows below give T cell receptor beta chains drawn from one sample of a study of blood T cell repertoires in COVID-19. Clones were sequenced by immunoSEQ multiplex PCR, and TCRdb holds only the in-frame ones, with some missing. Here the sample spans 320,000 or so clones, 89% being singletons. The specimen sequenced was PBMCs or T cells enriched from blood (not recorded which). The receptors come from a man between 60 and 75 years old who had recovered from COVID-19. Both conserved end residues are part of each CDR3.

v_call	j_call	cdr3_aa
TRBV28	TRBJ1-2	CASSFSQNYGYTF
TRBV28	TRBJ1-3	CASTNVGGPPGNTIYF
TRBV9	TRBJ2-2	CASSVGKQQGSTGELFF
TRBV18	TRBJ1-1	CASSLDRTGPLSNTEAFF
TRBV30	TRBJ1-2	CAWTHGGAGGYTF
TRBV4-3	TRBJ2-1	CASSQGARGSSYNEQFF
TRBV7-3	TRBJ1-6	CASSLTGGENSPLHF
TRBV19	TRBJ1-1	CASSDSAITEAFF
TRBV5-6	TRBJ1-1	CASSLASGVNTEAFF
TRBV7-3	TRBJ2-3	CASSLTFAGTDTQYF
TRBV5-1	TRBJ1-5	CASSLGTGGNQPQHF
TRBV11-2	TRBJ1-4	CASSKDRVGEKLFF
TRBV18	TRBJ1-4	CASSPGVVEKLFF